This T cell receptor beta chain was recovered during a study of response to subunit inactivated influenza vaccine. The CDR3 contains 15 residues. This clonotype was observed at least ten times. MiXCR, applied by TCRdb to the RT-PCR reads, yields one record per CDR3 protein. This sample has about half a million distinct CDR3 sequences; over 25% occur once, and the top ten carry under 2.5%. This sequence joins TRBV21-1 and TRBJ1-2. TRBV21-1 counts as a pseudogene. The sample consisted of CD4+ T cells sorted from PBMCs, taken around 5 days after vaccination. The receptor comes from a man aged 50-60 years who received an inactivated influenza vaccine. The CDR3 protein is CASSKIRGWIHGYTF. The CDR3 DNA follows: TGTGCCAGCAGCAAAATACGGGGTTGGATCCATGGCTACACCTTC.